This T cell receptor beta chain was obtained from a study of CD8+CD57+ T cells in acquired aplastic anemia (dated by TCRdb to the late 2010s). In terms of the full investigation: Extracted DNA from sorted CD4+ and CD8+ cells averaged around 3.3 ug, ranging from roughly 0.19 to 27.4 ug. An average of approximately 9.8 million reads for CD4+ cells and 12 million or so reads for CD8+ cells was obtained from healthy donor samples.

About this clonotype itself: The specificity of this receptor is unknown. No clone much larger than this one lies a single base away; base qualities are absent.

TCR beta VDJ combination and CDR3 sequence profiling used genomic DNA as the template. An Illumina HiSeq 2000 was used for TCR repertoire sequencing. Regarding the original processing steps: TRBV/TRBJ rearrangement plots, CDR3 size and DJ length profiles, and Simpson's diversity index were used to evaluate the repertoires. The most abundant DNA sequence in the deep sequencing data was taken as the immunodominant clone. CDR3 amino acid sequences were screened for sharing across subjects and compared with published repertoires and the VDJdb database. TCRdb reprocessing: public reads trimmed at Q25 with fastp, clones called with MiXCR, in-frame beta chains kept. CDR3 protein sequences are deduplicated, and each keeps its most common genes and DNA. V and J calls and clone size were set by TCRdb, not the authors. The sample yields 100,000 to 150,000 distinct CDR3 sequences; 41% were counted once. The ten biggest clones cover roughly 8.1% of the sample.

The CDR3 numbers 12 residues from cysteine through phenylalanine. Only CDR3 DNA is held: 36 bases, read in frame from base 1. Via the germline V gene, CDR1 is SGHRS and CDR2 YFSETQ. V is reduced by 0 bases and J by 5 bases, leaving a spacing of 4 bases between them. Findings and caveats that apply to the study as a whole: About 30 CD8+ CDR3 sequences were found to be shared between patients and controls, but these sequences appeared to be highly expressed in patients and within the immunodominant clones of the patients. Between patients and healthy controls, no significant difference in CD8+ Simpson's diversity was found (P=0.060).

The study deep-sequenced TCR repertoires of sorted CD4+ and CD8+ blood T cells from severe aplastic anemia patients and healthy subjects. Ficoll-Paque density gradient centrifugation was used to isolate peripheral blood mononuclear cells. Before DNA was extracted, CD4+ and CD8+ T cells were sorted using either FACS or magnetic beads. The clonotype was recovered from a human donor in good health, serving as a control. The sequenced material came from sorted CD4+, CD8+, or CD8+CD57+ T cells (not recorded which) from PBMCs. Recombination linked TRBV5-1 to TRBJ2-3, with the D gene uncertain. In nucleotides, the sequence is TGCGCCAGCAGCTTGGTGTTAGATACGCAGTATTTT. Its translation is CASSLVLDTQYF.